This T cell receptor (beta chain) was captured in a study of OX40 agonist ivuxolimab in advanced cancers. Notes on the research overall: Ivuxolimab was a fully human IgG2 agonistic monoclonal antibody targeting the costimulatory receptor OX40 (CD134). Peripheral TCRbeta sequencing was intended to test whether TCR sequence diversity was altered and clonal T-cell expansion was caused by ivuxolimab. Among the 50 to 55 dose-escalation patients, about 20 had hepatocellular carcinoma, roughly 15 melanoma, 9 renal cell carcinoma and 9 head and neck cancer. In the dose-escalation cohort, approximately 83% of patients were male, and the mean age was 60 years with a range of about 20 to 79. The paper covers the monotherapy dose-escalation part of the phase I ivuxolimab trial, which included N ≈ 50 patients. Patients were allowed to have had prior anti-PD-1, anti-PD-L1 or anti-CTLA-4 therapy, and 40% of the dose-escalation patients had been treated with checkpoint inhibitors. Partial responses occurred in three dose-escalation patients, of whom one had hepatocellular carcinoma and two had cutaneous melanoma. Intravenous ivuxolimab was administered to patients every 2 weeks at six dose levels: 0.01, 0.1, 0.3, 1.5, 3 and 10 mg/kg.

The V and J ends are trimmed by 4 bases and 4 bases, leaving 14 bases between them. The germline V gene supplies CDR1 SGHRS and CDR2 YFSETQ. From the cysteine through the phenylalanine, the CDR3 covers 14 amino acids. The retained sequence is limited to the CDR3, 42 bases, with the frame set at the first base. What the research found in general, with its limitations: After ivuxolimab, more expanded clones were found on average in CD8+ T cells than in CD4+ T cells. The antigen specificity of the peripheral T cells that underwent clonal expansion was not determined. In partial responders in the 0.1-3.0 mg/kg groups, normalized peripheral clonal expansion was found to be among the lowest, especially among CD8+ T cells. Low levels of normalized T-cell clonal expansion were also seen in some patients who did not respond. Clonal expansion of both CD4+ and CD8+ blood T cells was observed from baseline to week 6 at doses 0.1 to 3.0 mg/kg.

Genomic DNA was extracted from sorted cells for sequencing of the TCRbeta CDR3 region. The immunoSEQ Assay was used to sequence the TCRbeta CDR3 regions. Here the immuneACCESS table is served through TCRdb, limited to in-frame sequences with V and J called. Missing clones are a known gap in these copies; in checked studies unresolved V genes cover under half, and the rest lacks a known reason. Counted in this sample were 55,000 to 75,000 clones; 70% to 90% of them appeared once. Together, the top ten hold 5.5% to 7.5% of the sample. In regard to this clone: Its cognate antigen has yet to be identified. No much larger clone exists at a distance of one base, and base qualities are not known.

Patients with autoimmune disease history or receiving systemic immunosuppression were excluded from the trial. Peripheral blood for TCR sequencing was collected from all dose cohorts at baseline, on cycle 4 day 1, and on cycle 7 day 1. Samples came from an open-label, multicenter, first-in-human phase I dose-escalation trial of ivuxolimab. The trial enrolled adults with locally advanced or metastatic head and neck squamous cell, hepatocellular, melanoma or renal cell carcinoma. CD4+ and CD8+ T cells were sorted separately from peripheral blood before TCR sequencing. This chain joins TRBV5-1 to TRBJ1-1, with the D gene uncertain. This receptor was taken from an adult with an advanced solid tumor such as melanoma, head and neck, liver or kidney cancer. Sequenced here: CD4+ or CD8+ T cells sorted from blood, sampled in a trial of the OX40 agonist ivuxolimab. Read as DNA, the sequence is TGCGCCAGCAGCATACTCAGGAATTTCACTGAAGCTTTCTTT. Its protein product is CASSILRNFTEAFF.